Sequencing of this T cell receptor beta chain was carried out in a study of cytomegalovirus exposure and HLA in healthy donors. Across the whole study: In a later analysis, the roughly 120 validation repertoires were reported to have used the same platform as the approximately 690 first-cohort repertoires. Study-level results: Rarity marked most TCR sequences, yet some public TCRs occurred in many donors. The tendency of first-cohort TCR clusters to co-occur in the 120 or so validation repertoires emerged from a later analysis.

Generated by immunoSEQ multiplex PCR, the TCRdb table keeps only in-frame clones and is missing some. This sample has about 62,000 clones; 95% occur once, and the top ten carry roughly 7.3%. For this clone: As yet, its antigen is unknown.

These donors were members of the roughly 120-subject validation cohort, a group separate from the roughly 670-subject first cohort. Germline V gene sequence: CDR1 MDHEN, CDR2 SYDVKM. The ends were cut back, 3 bases at V and 3 bases at J, with 9 bases in the middle. The CDR3 consists of 13 residues. The specimen was PBMCs. The clonotype comes from a woman aged 18 to 35 in good health and CMV-seropositive. V is TRBV28 and J is TRBJ2-7; D unresolved. CDR3 nucleotides: TGTGCCAGCAGTTTCTTCAGGAACTACGAGCAGTACTTC. This gives the protein CASSFFRNYEQYF.